Shown below are 26 T cell receptor beta chains from a single sample sequenced in a study of cytomegalovirus exposure and HLA in healthy donors. Primers included in the PCR were 60 Vbeta and 13 Jbeta primers. This table comes from immunoSEQ multiplex PCR, and its TCRdb copy is limited to in-frame clones, with some not included. Among roughly 250,000 clones listed, 75% to 90% were seen once. Sequenced sample: PBMCs. These receptors were collected from a girl aged 2 to 10 in good health and CMV-seronegative.

The J gene is TRBJ2-1, the V gene TRBV28; 9 bases line up with TRBD2. The length of the CDR3 is 15 residues. The V and J ends lost 1 base and 8 bases, in that order; junction bases with no gene match: 6. Looked up from germline, CDR1 is MDHEN and CDR2 is SYDVKM. For the CDR3, the DNA is TGTGCCAGCAGTTTATTCGTAGCGGGAGTAGATGAGCAGTTCTTC. Translation gives CASSLFVAGVDEQFF.

J is TRBJ1-2 and V is TRBV28, with D possibly matching TRBD1 (6 bases). The CDR3 contains 12 residues. Per germline, CDR1 MDHEN and CDR2 SYDVKM. V was shortened by 6 bases and J by 5 bases, with 10 bases between the two germline ends. The CDR3 nucleotides read TGTGCCAGCAGCTGGACAGTTTATGGCTACACCTTC. This codes for CASSWTVYGYTF.

The table lists this clone with a few counts. J is TRBJ1-4 and V is TRBV11-2, with D tentatively TRBD1 (6 bases). Germline V gene data show CDR1 as SGHAT and CDR2 as FQNNGV. V was clipped by 5 bases and J by 7 bases, with 11 bases between them. This CDR3 has 13 amino acids. The CDR3 sequence: CASSMGHFEKLFF. CDR3 coding DNA: TGTGCCAGCAGCATGGGACACTTTGAAAAACTGTTTTTT.

This clone was counted a few times. The chain uses TRBV19 and TRBJ2-1; 11 nucleotides align to TRBD2. From germline, CDR1 is LNHDA and CDR2 SQIVND (reference sequence). V lost 5 bases and J lost 12; bases outside the gene matches: 6. There are 13 residues in the CDR3. The CDR3 here is CASSRSGRAGQFF. DNA for the CDR3: TGTGCCAGTAGTCGTAGCGGGAGGGCTGGGCAGTTCTTC.

The CDR3 nucleotides are TGTGCCAGCAGTCTTAGTCTACAGGGCTACTATGGCTACACCTTC. Its translation is CASSLSLQGYYGYTF. This chain links TRBV6-6 with TRBJ1-2; D is perhaps TRBD1 (6 bases). The germline gives CDR1 MNHNY, CDR2 SVGAGI (reference sequence). This CDR3 region has 15 residues. Trimming removed 5 bases from V and 3 bases from J, with 16 bases in between.

The chain links TRBV28 to TRBJ2-7, with D unclear. V was clipped by 6 bases and J by 3 bases, with 9 bases between them. CDR1 and CDR2 from the germline V gene are MDHEN and SYDVKM. The CDR3 spans 12 residues. The CDR3 reads CASSSRDYEQYF. CDR3 bases: TGTGCCAGCAGCTCACGAGACTACGAGCAGTACTTC.

This chain links TRBV9 with TRBJ2-3; D possibly corresponds to TRBD1 (6 bases). Trimming left V 2 bases short and J 6 bases short, with 16 bases between. The CDR3 loop spans 15 amino acids. CDR1 is SGDLS, CDR2 YYNGEE, per germline. CDR3 sequence: CASSVRGKPLDTQYF. The CDR3 nucleotides are TGTGCCAGCAGCGTGAGGGGGAAACCGTTGGATACGCAGTATTTT.

The rearrangement links TRBV5-1 to TRBJ2-7; TRBD1 matches 8 bases. CDR3 length equals 13 residues. Germline V CDR1 and CDR2: SGHRS, YFSETQ. V was pared by 2 bases and J by 3 bases, with 1 base of the junction left unmatched. The CDR3 sequence is CASSFDRGYEQYF. The CDR3 DNA follows: TGCGCCAGCAGCTTCGACAGGGGCTACGAGCAGTACTTC.

The chain is built from TRBV4-2 and TRBJ2-5, with TRBD2 as a possible D gene (6 bases). Germline CDR1 and CDR2: LGHNA and YNFKEQ. The V and J ends lost 3 bases and 2 bases respectively, with 13 bases between them. This CDR3 contains 15 residues. CDR3 amino acids: CASSQGTLPQETQYF. CDR3 DNA: TGTGCCAGCAGCCAGGGGACTCTCCCACAAGAGACCCAGTACTTC.

This clone was seen once. The chain carries TRBV28 and TRBJ2-7, with a weak D call TRBD2 (5 bases). Trimming left V 6 bases short and J 9 bases short, with 21 bases between. In germline, CDR1 is MDHEN, CDR2 SYDVKM. The CDR3 totals 14 residues. The DNA of the CDR3 is TGTGCCAGCAGCCTAGCCCGTAACAGCCTCGGGCAGTACTTC. Protein product: CASSLARNSLGQYF.

This chain joins TRBV15 and TRBJ1-2, with a weak D call TRBD1 (5 bases). The CDR3 consists of 16 residues. Between the trimmed V and J ends, which lost 3 bases and 1 base, there was a span of 15 bases. Per the germline V gene, CDR1 is LNHNV and CDR2 is YYDKDF (reference sequence). CDR3 sequence reads: CATSSRGKGLNYGYTF. CDR3 nucleotide sequence: TGTGCCACCAGCAGTCGGGGGAAGGGGCTTAACTATGGCTACACCTTC.

This clone was counted between two and nine times. The CDR3 DNA is TGTGCCAGCAGCTTCAGGGGACGGTCTCGGGATACGCAGTATTTT. Protein: CASSFRGRSRDTQYF. This chain uses TRBV5-4 with TRBJ2-3, with D tentatively TRBD1 (6 bases). In germline, CDR1 is SGHNT, CDR2 YYREEE (reference sequence). Trimming took 2 bases from V and 6 from J, leaving 16 bases between them. This CDR3 region has 15 residues.

The rearrangement links TRBV10-3 to TRBJ1-5; D may be TRBD1 (6 bases). Trimming removed 0 bases at V and 6 bases at J, with 15 bases between. Germline lookup yields CDR1 ENHRY and CDR2 SYGVKD. The CDR3 contains 16 residues. CDR3 region: CAISESRQVGGQPQHF. Written as DNA, the CDR3 is TGTGCCATCAGTGAGTCGAGACAGGTTGGCGGTCAGCCCCAGCATTTT.

The chain couples TRBV28 to TRBJ2-1, with 8 bases aligning to TRBD1. V shed 3 bases and J 6 bases; nucleotides not matched to a gene: 4. Germline V gives CDR1 MDHEN, CDR2 SYDVKM. The CDR3 has 14 residues. The CDR3 here is CASSLDRAFNEQFF. In nucleotides, the CDR3 is TGTGCCAGCAGTTTGGACAGGGCGTTCAATGAGCAGTTCTTC.

The genes are TRBV6-5 and TRBJ2-1; TRBD2 matches 9 bases. Per germline, CDR1 MNHEY and CDR2 SVGAGI. CDR3 length: 13 residues. V trimming: 9 bases; J trimming: 4 bases; junction bases outside the gene matches: 4. The CDR3 sequence is CASKAGGYNEQFF. For the CDR3, the DNA is TGTGCCAGTAAAGCGGGAGGTTACAATGAGCAGTTCTTC.

This clone was detected only once. V gene TRBV11-2 combines with J gene TRBJ1-2; D possibly corresponds to TRBD1 (6 bases). V was trimmed by 3 bases and J by 2 bases, leaving 13 bases between them. Germline CDR1 is SGHAT and CDR2 is FQNNGV. The CDR3 totals 15 residues. CDR3 coding DNA: TGTGCCAGCAGCTTCGGGGGGCGCGTCAACTATGGCTACACCTTC. As protein: CASSFGGRVNYGYTF.

The sample holds a few counts of this clone. The V and J genes are TRBV5-1 and TRBJ1-5; 7 bases are a match to TRBD1. The length of the CDR3 is 14 residues. Germline V gene data show CDR1 as SGHRS and CDR2 as YFSETQ. J was trimmed by 3 bases and V by 4 bases; bases with no gene match: 4. DNA of the CDR3: TGCGCCAGCAGCCCGGGGACAGACAATCAGCCCCAGCATTTT. Translation gives CASSPGTDNQPQHF.

The gene calls are TRBV7-9 and TRBJ1-2; 11 bases agree with TRBD1. This CDR3 spans 17 amino acids. Per germline, CDR1 SEHNR and CDR2 FQNEAQ (reference sequence). With 5 bases clipped from V and 8 bases from J, the junction kept 16 bases outside the gene matches. CDR3: CASSPVSTDGQGAGYTF. CDR3 bases: TGTGCCAGCAGCCCCGTGTCCACTGATGGACAGGGGGCGGGCTACACCTTC.

The chain joins TRBV29-1 to TRBJ1-2, with D perhaps TRBD1 (6 bases). The CDR3 is made up of 12 amino acids. Trimming stripped 7 bases from V and 8 bases from J, with 17 bases between. From germline, CDR1 is SQVTM and CDR2 ANQGSEA. This chain's CDR3 is CSAIQGNSGYTF. The CDR3 DNA sequence: TGCAGCGCGATACAGGGAAACAGCGGCTACACCTTC.

A single count supports this clone. This sequence joins TRBV6-6 and TRBJ2-2, with TRBD1 identical over 7 bases. The J segment lost 4 bases and the V segment lost 8 bases, leaving 10 bases of the junction unmatched. The CDR3 runs to 15 residues. In germline, CDR1 is MNHNY, CDR2 SVGAGI (reference sequence). The CDR3 coding sequence is TGTGCCAGCGGAAGGGACAGATATACCACCGGGGAGCTGTTTTTT. Its protein is CASGRDRYTTGELFF.

There are a few counts of this clone. The V gene is TRBV5-8, the J gene TRBJ2-7; TRBD2 is a possible D gene (7 bases). Per germline, CDR1 SGHTS and CDR2 YDEGEE. The CDR3 runs to 14 residues. V was shortened by 10 bases and J by 4 bases, with 21 bases between the two germline ends. The CDR3 loop is CAAGWGGRSYEQYF. The CDR3 DNA reads TGTGCCGCCGGTTGGGGGGGGCGCAGTTACGAGCAGTACTTC.

V is TRBV5-1 and J is TRBJ1-6, with 7 positions matching TRBD1. This CDR3 region has 15 residues. CDR1 is SGHRS and CDR2 is YFSETQ in the germline V gene. V lost 5 bases, J lost 9 bases, and 11 bases stayed unmatched. The CDR3 loop is CASSGQAAGISPLHF. The CDR3, as DNA: TGCGCCAGCAGTGGACAGGCCGCGGGGATTTCACCCCTCCACTTT.

This clone was detected only a few times. The chain recombines TRBV5-1 with TRBJ2-7; TRBD2 matches 7 bases. CDR3 length equals 14 residues. The ends lost 4 bases at V and 3 bases at J; junction bases unmatched: 7. CDR1 is SGHRS, CDR2 YFSETQ, per germline. CDR3: CASSTIGGDYEQYF. For the CDR3, the DNA is TGCGCCAGCAGCACTATTGGGGGGGACTACGAGCAGTACTTC.

The chain recombines TRBV18 with TRBJ1-1; D uncertain. Germline lookup yields CDR1 KGHSH and CDR2 LQKENI. The CDR3 is 12 amino acids. V was shortened by 1 base and J by 8 bases, with 8 bases between the two germline ends. CDR3 DNA: TGTGCCAGCTCACCACGGCTTTCAGAAGCTTTCTTT. Protein sequence: CASSPRLSEAFF.

In DNA, the CDR3 is TGTGCCAGCAGCTTGATTGCGTATGGCTACACCTTC. The encoded protein is CASSLIAYGYTF. The rearrangement joins TRBV5-6 to TRBJ1-2; D not resolved. The CDR3 consists of 12 residues. Looked up from germline, CDR1 is SGHDT and CDR2 is YYEEEE. V lost 1 base and J 5 bases, leaving 6 bases between the germline ends.

The rearrangement uses TRBV9 and TRBJ1-6; the D gene is possibly TRBD1 (6 bases). The CDR3 is 15 amino acids. V was trimmed by 3 bases and J by 7 bases, leaving 14 bases between them. CDR1 and CDR2 (germline): SGDLS, YYNGEE. Here the CDR3 reads CASSALGQINSPLHF. CDR3 nucleotides: TGTGCCAGCAGCGCCCTCGGACAGATAAATTCACCCCTCCACTTT.